This entry features one TCR beta chain sequence. Antigen: not known. These data come from a study of cytomegalovirus exposure and HLA in healthy donors. Overall study results and limits: Most observed TCR sequences were rare, whereas some public TCRs were detected in many donors. Cytomegalovirus status was reportedly diagnosed by the classifier with high specificity and sensitivity.

The primer mix had 60 Vbeta and 13 Jbeta primers. Using immunoSEQ multiplex PCR, the repertoire was profiled, and TCRdb retains in-frame clones only, with some absent. The table records about 76,000 clones, around 76% of them present only once. The origin of this receptor is a male donor in good health and CMV-seropositive. Sequencing used PBMCs.

The CDR3: CASNLAGLSQETQYF. CDR3 coding DNA: TGTGCCAGCAACTTAGCGGGGCTCTCCCAAGAGACCCAGTACTTC. This chain uses TRBV27 with TRBJ2-5; 8 bases map to TRBD2. The J segment lost 1 base and the V segment lost 7 bases, leaving 8 bases of the junction unmatched. The germline V gene has CDR1 MNHEY and CDR2 SMNVEV (reference sequence). The CDR3 runs to 15 residues.